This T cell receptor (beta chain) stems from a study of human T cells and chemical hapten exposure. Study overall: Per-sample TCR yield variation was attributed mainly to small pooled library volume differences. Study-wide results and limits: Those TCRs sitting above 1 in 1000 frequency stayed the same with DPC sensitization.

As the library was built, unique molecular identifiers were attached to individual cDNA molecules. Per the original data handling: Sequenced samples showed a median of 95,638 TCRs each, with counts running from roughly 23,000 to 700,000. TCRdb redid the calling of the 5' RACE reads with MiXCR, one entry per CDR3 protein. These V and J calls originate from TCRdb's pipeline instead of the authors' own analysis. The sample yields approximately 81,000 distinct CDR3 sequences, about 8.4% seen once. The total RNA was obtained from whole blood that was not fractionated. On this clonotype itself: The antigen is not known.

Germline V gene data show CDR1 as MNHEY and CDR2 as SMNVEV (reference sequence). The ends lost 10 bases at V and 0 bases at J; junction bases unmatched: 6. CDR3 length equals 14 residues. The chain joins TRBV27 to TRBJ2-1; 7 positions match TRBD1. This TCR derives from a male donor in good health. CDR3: CAISRQGSYNEQFF. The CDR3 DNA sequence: TGTGCCATCTCGAGACAGGGCTCCTACAATGAGCAGTTCTTC.